This TCR beta chain was retrieved from a study of blood T cell repertoires in COVID-19. Study as a whole: Collection of acute and convalescent COVID-19 samples took place in the United States, Italy and Spain. From T cells, B-cell-depleted T cells, or PBMCs came the material, which was cDNA or gDNA.

This CDR3 is 15 amino acids long. Between the trimmed V and J ends, which lost 6 bases and 9 bases, there was a span of 19 bases. CDR1 and CDR2 (germline): SGHKS, YYEKEE (reference sequence). Using immunoSEQ multiplex PCR, the repertoire was profiled, and TCRdb retains in-frame clones only, with some absent. The table includes approximately 97,000 clones, 91% detected once. What was sequenced was peripheral blood. This receptor was identified in a man between 18 and 35 years old with acute or convalescent COVID-19. V usage is TRBV5-5 and J usage is TRBJ1-6; a possible D gene is TRBD1 (6 bases). CDR3 residues: CASTPNPGVGSPLHF. CDR3 in DNA: TGTGCCAGCACTCCCAACCCAGGGGTAGGTTCACCCCTCCACTTT.